These T cell receptor beta chains were read from a single sample in a study of blood T cell repertoires in COVID-19. Profiled with immunoSEQ multiplex PCR; TCRdb holds only in-frame clones, not every one. Altogether around 200,000 clones are present, approximately 89% being singletons, with the ten largest covering under 2.5%. Input material: PBMCs or T cells enriched from blood (not recorded which). Source of these receptors: a woman in her 40s with acute COVID-19. Each CDR3 is given with its conserved first and last residue. The order of the fields is D gene, J gene, CDR3 length, V gene, CDR3 DNA, CDR3 protein. The D gene is left open where the match is weak.

NA,TRBJ1-2,15,TRBV2,TGTGCCAGCAGTGAATCGACGACAGGCGCCTATGGCTACACCTTC,CASSESTTGAYGYTF
TRBD2,TRBJ2-1,16,TRBV11-2,TGTGCCAGCAGCTCCCTAGCGGGGGGGCCTTACAATGAGCAGTTCTTC,CASSSLAGGPYNEQFF
NA,TRBJ2-5,14,TRBV5-6,TGTGCCAGCAGCTCGGACTCAAGGTCCGAGACCCAGTACTTC,CASSSDSRSETQYF
TRBD2,TRBJ2-7,19,TRBV9,TGTGCCAGCAGCGTAGGGAGGGGGACTAGCGGGAGTCGAACGGACGAGCAGTACTTC,CASSVGRGTSGSRTDEQYF
TRBD1,TRBJ2-3,15,TRBV10-3,TGTGCCACCCTCCGGCTGGACAGGGACACAGATACGCAGTATTTT,CATLRLDRDTDTQYF
TRBD2,TRBJ2-7,14,TRBV5-1,TGCGCCAGCAGGTTTGAGAGCGGGGGCTACGAGCAGTACTTC,CASRFESGGYEQYF
NA,TRBJ1-2,12,TRBV25-1,TGTGCCAGCAGTGGACAGAACTATGGCTACACCTTC,CASSGQNYGYTF
NA,TRBJ1-2,12,TRBV29-1,TGCAGCGTTGGCCGGGGGAACTATGGCTACACCTTC,CSVGRGNYGYTF
NA,TRBJ1-2,16,TRBV9,TGTGCCAGCAGCGTAGCTCCGGTAGGGGAGGGCTATGGCTACACCTTC,CASSVAPVGEGYGYTF
NA,TRBJ1-4,14,TRBV30,TGTGCCTGGAGTCCGGGACAAGAGGGAGAAAAACTGTTTTTT,CAWSPGQEGEKLFF
TRBD1,TRBJ1-2,14,TRBV30,TGTGCCACTCTCAGGTCAGGGGGCCGCTATGGCTACACCTTC,CATLRSGGRYGYTF
TRBD1,TRBJ2-7,15,TRBV28,TGTGCCAGCAGCAAGACAGGGGTGAGCTCCTACGAGCAGTACTTC,CASSKTGVSSYEQYF
NA,TRBJ1-1,12,TRBV5-8,TGTGCCAGCAGCCCTGTGAACACTGAAGCTTTCTTT,CASSPVNTEAFF
TRBD1,TRBJ1-5,14,TRBV4-2,TGTGCCAGCAGCCAACAGACAGGGGATCAGCCCCAGCATTTT,CASSQQTGDQPQHF
TRBD2,TRBJ2-5,17,TRBV7-7,TGTGCCAGCAGCCCGGCGGGACTAGCGGGGTACCAAGAGACCCAGTACTTC,CASSPAGLAGYQETQYF
TRBD1,TRBJ2-7,14,TRBV13,TGTGCCAGCAGCAAAACTACAGGGGCGGACGAGCAGTACTTC,CASSKTTGADEQYF